A single sample is the source of the 22 T cell receptor beta chains below, sequenced in a study of blood T cell repertoires in COVID-19. Using immunoSEQ multiplex PCR, the repertoire was profiled, and TCRdb retains in-frame clones only, with some absent. The repertoire holds about 100,000 clones, with around 85% as singletons. What was sequenced was peripheral blood. These receptors all stem from a human donor in a cohort sampled during active COVID-19.

The CDR3 is CASSLGRGDTQYF. CDR3 coding DNA: TGTGCCAGCAGCTTAGGCCGTGGCGATACGCAGTATTTT. The chain has TRBV11-2 and TRBJ2-3; the D is unclear. V lost 1 base to trimming and J lost 6 bases, with 8 bases between them. The germline CDR1 and CDR2 sequences are SGHAT and FQNNGV. The CDR3 spans 13 residues.

V gene TRBV5-1 combines with J gene TRBJ1-1; 9 bases map to TRBD1. The CDR3 totals 16 residues. Germline CDR1 SGHRS, CDR2 YFSETQ. The J segment lost 1 base and the V segment lost 0 bases, leaving 4 bases of the junction unmatched. In DNA form, the CDR3 reads TGCGCCAGCAGCTTGGCCCTGGGACAGGGGAACACTGAAGCTTTCTTT. Translation gives CASSLALGQGNTEAFF.

This sequence joins TRBV5-1 and TRBJ1-2, with D possibly matching TRBD1 (6 bases). CDR1 is SGHRS and CDR2 is YFSETQ in the germline V gene. The CDR3 contains 12 residues. Deletions cut 8 bases from V and 2 bases from J, with 10 bases between. Here the CDR3 DNA reads TGCGCCAGTAGAAGGGGGAACTATGGCTACACCTTC. Translating gives CASRRGNYGYTF.

The rearrangement links TRBV20-1 to TRBJ2-7; D gene ambiguous. The ends were cut back, 3 bases at V and 7 bases at J, with 10 bases in the middle. Looked up from germline, CDR1 is DFQATT and CDR2 is SNEGSKA (reference sequence). The CDR3 has 11 residues. CDR3 sequence reads: CSARAPGEQYF. The CDR3 DNA sequence: TGCAGTGCTAGGGCTCCGGGTGAGCAGTACTTC.

The rearrangement links TRBV11-2 to TRBJ2-7; D not certain. V lost 1 base and J lost 2, with 12 bases in between. Germline CDR1 is SGHAT and CDR2 is FQNNGV. The CDR3 runs to 15 residues. The DNA for the CDR3 is TGTGCCAGCAGCTTAGGCGGCATTCCGACCTACGAGCAGTACTTC. This codes for CASSLGGIPTYEQYF.

This clone was recorded only once. The chain combines TRBV3-1 (or the pseudogene TRBV3-2) with TRBJ1-4; tentative D call: TRBD1 (6 bases). The CDR3 totals 13 residues. Germline CDR1 and CDR2: LGHDT and YNNKEL (reference sequence). V was shortened by 2 bases and J by 13 bases, with 14 bases between the two germline ends. The chain's CDR3 is CASSQKGEHVLFF. For the CDR3, the DNA is TGTGCCAGCAGCCAAAAGGGGGAACATGTACTGTTTTTT.

V usage is TRBV28 and J usage is TRBJ2-5; D possibly corresponds to TRBD1 (6 bases). CDR3 length: 16 amino acids. Germline lookup yields CDR1 MDHEN and CDR2 SYDVKM. Between the trimmed V and J ends, which lost 3 bases and 1 base, there was a span of 15 bases. CDR3 sequence (DNA): TGTGCCAGCAGTTTGGCCGGGACAAGGGGCCAAGAGACCCAGTACTTC. Amino acid sequence: CASSLAGTRGQETQYF.

The chain couples TRBV6-2 or TRBV6-3 to TRBJ2-7; 7 bases line up with TRBD2. The length of the CDR3 is 15 residues. V lost 1 base, J lost 4 bases, and 7 bases stayed unmatched. Per germline, CDR1 MNHEY and CDR2 SVGEGT. In DNA form, the CDR3 reads TGTGCCAGCAGTTACTTCGCTAGCGGCCCATACGAGCAGTACTTC. As protein: CASSYFASGPYEQYF.

The J gene is TRBJ2-4, the V gene TRBV6-1, with unresolved D. This CDR3 is built from 14 residues. In germline, CDR1 is MNHNS, CDR2 SASEGT. V dropped 2 bases and J dropped 4 bases, with 9 bases sitting between them. CDR3 coding DNA: TGTGCCAGCAGTGAATGGGCCCTAAAAAACATTCAGTACTTC. Its protein is CASSEWALKNIQYF.

The chain combines TRBV3-1 (or the pseudogene TRBV3-2) with TRBJ1-3, with D perhaps matching TRBD1 (6 bases). The CDR3 runs 15 residues. V was cut by 10 bases and J by 4 bases, with 20 bases left in between. Germline CDR1 LGHDT, CDR2 YNNKEL (reference sequence). The CDR3 loop is CATHSSGATGNTIYF. The CDR3 DNA reads as TGTGCCACCCATTCCTCAGGGGCGACGGGAAACACCATATATTTT.

V and J are TRBV5-1 and TRBJ2-2; D gene uncertain. The CDR3 runs 13 residues. V was shortened by 0 bases and J by 5 bases, with 5 bases between the two germline ends. Germline CDR1 is SGHRS and CDR2 is YFSETQ. CDR3 nucleotide sequence: TGCGCCAGCAGCTTGGTGGAGACCGGGGAGCTGTTTTTT. Amino acids: CASSLVETGELFF.

A word on this clone: Compared with germline, one end of the junction differs, possibly owing to a read error. The chain recombines TRBV6-5 with TRBJ2-7; 7 bases are a match to TRBD1. The CDR3 spans 14 residues. Germline loops: CDR1 MNHEY, CDR2 SVGAGI. The CDR3 here is CAGSRRDSLYEQYF. CDR3 nucleotide sequence: TGTGCCGGCAGTCGCAGGGACAGCCTCTACGAGCAGTACTTC.

The chain uses TRBV2 and TRBJ2-3; maybe TRBD2 (5 bases). This CDR3 region has 12 residues. V was pared by 8 bases and J by 3 bases, with 9 bases between. Looked up from germline, CDR1 is SNHLY and CDR2 is FYNNEI. In DNA, the CDR3 is TGTGCCAGCTCCCGGGGTACAGATACGCAGTATTTT. It is translated as CASSRGTDTQYF.

V is TRBV6-5 and J is TRBJ2-7; a weak D match, TRBD2 (5 bases). The CDR3 runs to 13 residues. Germline loops: CDR1 MNHEY, CDR2 SVGAGI. Deletions cut 3 bases from V and 2 bases from J, with 8 bases between. The CDR3 nucleotides read TGTGCCAGCAGTTATCGGGAAACCTACGAGCAGTACTTC. This gives the protein CASSYRETYEQYF.

The chain couples TRBV14 to TRBJ1-1; TRBD1 matches at 8 bases. Germline V CDR1 and CDR2: SGHDN, FVKESK. The CDR3 has 12 residues. V shed 3 bases and J 8 bases; nucleotides not matched to a gene: 2. As DNA, the CDR3 is TGTGCCAGCAGCCACGGGACAGGCGAAGCTTTCTTT. Residues: CASSHGTGEAFF.

The chain employs TRBV7-2 and TRBJ2-3; TRBD2 matches 8 bases. Germline assignment: CDR1 SGHTA and CDR2 FQGNSA. The CDR3 contains 16 residues. With 4 bases clipped from V and 2 bases from J, the junction kept 8 bases outside the gene matches. CDR3 in amino acids: CASSSGAGAHTDTQYF. CDR3 nucleotides: TGTGCCAGCAGCTCGGGAGCGGGGGCCCACACAGATACGCAGTATTTT.

The CDR3 is CASSYTVSNYGYTF. The DNA for the CDR3 is TGTGCCAGCAGTTATACTGTTTCTAACTATGGCTACACCTTC. The rearrangement joins TRBV6-5 to TRBJ1-2; D not resolved. Trimming took 3 bases from V and 0 from J, leaving 8 bases between them. The CDR3 extends over 14 amino acids. Germline lookup yields CDR1 MNHEY and CDR2 SVGAGI.

This chain uses TRBV5-1 with TRBJ1-5; D is perhaps TRBD1 (5 bases). This CDR3 comprises 14 residues. V was cut by 3 bases and J by 4 bases, with 11 bases left in between. The V gene's germline CDR1 is SGHRS and CDR2 YFSETQ. This CDR3 is CASSSDGGNQPQHF. The CDR3 region has the DNA TGCGCCAGCAGCTCGGACGGGGGAAATCAGCCCCAGCATTTT.

The chain joins TRBV9 to TRBJ2-2; no reliable D call. The germline gives CDR1 SGDLS, CDR2 YYNGEE. This CDR3 comprises 16 residues. With 4 bases removed from V and 5 bases from J, the gap between germline ends came to 18 bases. CDR3 bases: TGTGCCAGCAGCCCCCGTGGAGATTCTAAGACCGGGGAGCTGTTTTTT. Protein product: CASSPRGDSKTGELFF.

The chain couples TRBV2 to TRBJ1-6, with D possibly TRBD1 on 5 matching bases. This CDR3 has 15 residues. Germline V CDR1 and CDR2: SNHLY, FYNNEI. The V gene lost 4 bases and the J gene lost 10 bases, with 17 bases spanning the gap. In DNA form, the CDR3 reads TGTGCCAGCAGTGCATCCGAGGACACCTTATCACCCCTCCACTTT. Protein sequence: CASSASEDTLSPLHF.

This chain links TRBV11-2 with TRBJ2-1; TRBD2 aligns across 9 bases. Germline CDR1 is SGHAT and CDR2 is FQNNGV. The CDR3 length is 19 residues. Losses at the gene ends were 7 bases for V and 0 bases for J; bases not matched to a gene: 16. The CDR3: CASIPEGLAGTASYNEQFF. The DNA of the CDR3 is TGTGCCAGCATCCCCGAGGGGCTAGCGGGAACAGCCTCCTACAATGAGCAGTTCTTC.

The chain employs TRBV7-2 and TRBJ2-7, with 8 bases aligning to TRBD2. Germline V gene sequence: CDR1 SGHTA, CDR2 FQGNSA. The J segment lost 1 base and the V segment lost 3 bases, leaving 5 bases of the junction unmatched. This CDR3 has 15 amino acids. This CDR3 reads CASSFTSGPSYEQYF. CDR3 DNA sequence: TGTGCCAGCAGCTTCACTAGCGGACCATCCTACGAGCAGTACTTC.